This T cell receptor (beta chain) was identified in a study of blood T cell repertoires in COVID-19. For the study at large: Sources were T cells, B-cell-depleted T cells, or PBMCs; the material itself was cDNA or gDNA.

Clones were sequenced by immunoSEQ multiplex PCR, and TCRdb holds only the in-frame ones, with some missing. The sample comprises some 330,000 clones, about nine tenths of which are singletons, and about 4.2% rests with the top ten. Among Cohort 3 donors, those recovered had two negative PCRs, clearance, or symptom resolution. CDR1 is SGHVS and CDR2 is FQNEAQ in the germline V gene. This CDR3 spans 14 amino acids. V dropped 5 bases and J dropped 2; count of bases not matched to a gene: 3. The TCR sequence derives from a man aged 30-40 years who had recovered from COVID-19. The sequencing input was PBMCs or T cells enriched from blood (not recorded which). The rearrangement links TRBV7-8 to TRBJ1-3; TRBD1 matches 7 bases. The DNA for the CDR3 is TGTGCCAGCAGCAGAGGGGGCACTGGAAACACCATATATTTT. Its protein product is CASSRGGTGNTIYF.